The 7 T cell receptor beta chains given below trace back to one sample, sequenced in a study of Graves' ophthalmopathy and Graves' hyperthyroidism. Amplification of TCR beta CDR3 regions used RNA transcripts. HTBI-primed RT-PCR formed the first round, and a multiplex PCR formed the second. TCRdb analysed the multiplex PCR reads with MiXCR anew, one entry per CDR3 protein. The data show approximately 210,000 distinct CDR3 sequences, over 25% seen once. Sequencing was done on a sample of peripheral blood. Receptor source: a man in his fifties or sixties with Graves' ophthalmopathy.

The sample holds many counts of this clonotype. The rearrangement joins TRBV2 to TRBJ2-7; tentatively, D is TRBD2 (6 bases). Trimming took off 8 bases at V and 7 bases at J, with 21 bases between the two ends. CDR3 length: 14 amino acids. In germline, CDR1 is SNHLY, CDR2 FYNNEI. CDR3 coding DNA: TGTGCCAGCGCCCGGGACTCATCAAAGCGGGAGCAGTACTTC. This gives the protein CASARDSSKREQYF.

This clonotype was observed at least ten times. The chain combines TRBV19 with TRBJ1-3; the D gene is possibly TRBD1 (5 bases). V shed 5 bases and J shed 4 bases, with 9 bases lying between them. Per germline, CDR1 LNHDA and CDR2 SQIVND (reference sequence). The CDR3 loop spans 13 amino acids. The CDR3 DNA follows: TGTGCCAGTAGTCCGCGACAGGGAAACACCATATATTTT. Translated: CASSPRQGNTIYF. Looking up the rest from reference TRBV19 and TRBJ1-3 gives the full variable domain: DGGITQSPKYLFRKEGQNVTLSCEQNLNHDAMYWYRQDPGQGLRLIYYSQIVNDFQKGDIAEGYSVSREKKESFPLTVTSAQKNPTAFYLCASSPRQGNTIYFGEGSWLTVV.

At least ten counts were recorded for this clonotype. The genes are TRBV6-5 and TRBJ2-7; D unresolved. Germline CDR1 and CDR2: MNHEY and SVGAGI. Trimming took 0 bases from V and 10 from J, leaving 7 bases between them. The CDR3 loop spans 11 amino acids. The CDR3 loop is CASSYSNYQYF. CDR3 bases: TGTGCCAGCAGTTACTCGAATTACCAGTACTTC.

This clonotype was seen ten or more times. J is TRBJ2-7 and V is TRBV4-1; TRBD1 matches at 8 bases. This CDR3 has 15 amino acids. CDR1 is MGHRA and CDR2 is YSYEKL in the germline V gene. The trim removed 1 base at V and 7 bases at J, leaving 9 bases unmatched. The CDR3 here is CASSQVPDREREQYF. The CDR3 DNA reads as TGCGCCAGCAGCCAAGTTCCGGACAGGGAAAGGGAGCAGTACTTC.

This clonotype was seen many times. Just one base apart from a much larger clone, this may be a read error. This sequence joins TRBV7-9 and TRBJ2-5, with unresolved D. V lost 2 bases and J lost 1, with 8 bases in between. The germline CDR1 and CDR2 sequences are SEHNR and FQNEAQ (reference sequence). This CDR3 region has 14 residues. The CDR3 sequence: CASSLIQSQETQYF. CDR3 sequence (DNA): TGTGCCAGCAGCTTAATCCAGAGCCAAGAGACCCAGTACTTC.

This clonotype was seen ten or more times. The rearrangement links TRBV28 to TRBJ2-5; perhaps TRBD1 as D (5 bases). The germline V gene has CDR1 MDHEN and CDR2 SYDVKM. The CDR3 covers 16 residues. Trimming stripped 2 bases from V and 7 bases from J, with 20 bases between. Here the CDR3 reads CASSLGARVVVGTQYF. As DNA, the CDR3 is TGTGCCAGCAGTTTAGGGGCTAGAGTAGTGGTCGGGACCCAGTACTTC. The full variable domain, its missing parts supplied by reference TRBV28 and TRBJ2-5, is DVKVTQSSRYLVKRTGEKVFLECVQDMDHENMFWYRQDPGLGLRLIYFSYDVKMKEKGDIPEGYSVSREKKERFSLILESASTNQTSMYLCASSLGARVVVGTQYFGPGTRLLVL.

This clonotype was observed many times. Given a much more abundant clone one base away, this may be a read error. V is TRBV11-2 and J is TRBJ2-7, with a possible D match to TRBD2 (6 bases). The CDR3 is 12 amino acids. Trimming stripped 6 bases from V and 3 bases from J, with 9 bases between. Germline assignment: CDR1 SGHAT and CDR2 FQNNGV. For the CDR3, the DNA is TGTGCCAGCAGGGGGACTGGCTACGAGCAGTACTTC. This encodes CASRGTGYEQYF.